The clone carrying this T cell receptor (beta chain) has ten or more counts. The target antigen is unknown. The junction does not match germline at one end; this may be a read error. There were TCR beta CDR3 regions amplified from RNA transcripts. First-round RT-PCR with HTBI primers amplified the TCR CDR3 region. TCRdb re-derived calls from the multiplex PCR reads in MiXCR, one entry per CDR3 protein. The table lists roughly 510,000 distinct CDR3 sequences, less than 25% of them singletons. The data originate from a study of T cells in Graves' hyperthyroidism and ophthalmopathy. General observations from the study: Ophthalmopathy, which appeared later, was predicted by the model a median about 5.9 months before onset.

The specimen sequenced was blood. The sequence derives from a man between 18 and 35 years old with Graves' hyperthyroidism.

CDR3 region: CASSSSFTTHF. The CDR3 bases are TGCGCCAGCAGCTCTTCATTTACTACTCATTTT. The chain uses TRBV4-1 and TRBJ1-1; D remains unclear. The CDR3 is 11 amino acids. CDR1 MGHRA and CDR2 YSYEKL come from the germline V gene.